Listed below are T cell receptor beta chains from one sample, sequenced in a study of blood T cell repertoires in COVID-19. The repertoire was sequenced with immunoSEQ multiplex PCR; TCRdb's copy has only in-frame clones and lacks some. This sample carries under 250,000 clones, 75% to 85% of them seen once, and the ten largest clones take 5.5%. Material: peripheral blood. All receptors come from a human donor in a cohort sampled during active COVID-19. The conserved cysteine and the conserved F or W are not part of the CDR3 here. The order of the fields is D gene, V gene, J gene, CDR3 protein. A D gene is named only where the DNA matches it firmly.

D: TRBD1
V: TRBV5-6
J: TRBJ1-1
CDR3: ASRSPWDRVQPEAF

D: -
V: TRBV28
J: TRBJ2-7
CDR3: ASSLMAGEQY

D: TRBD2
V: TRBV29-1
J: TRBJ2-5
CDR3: SVEDEGLAGETQY

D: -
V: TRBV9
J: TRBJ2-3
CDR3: ASSPGGAGRTDTQY

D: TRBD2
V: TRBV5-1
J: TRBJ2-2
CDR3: ASSQIAGAGGELF

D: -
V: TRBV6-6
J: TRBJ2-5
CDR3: ASSTGDPGGETQY

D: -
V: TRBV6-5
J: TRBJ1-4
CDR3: ASSPDSVIEKLF

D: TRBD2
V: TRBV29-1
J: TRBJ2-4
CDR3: SVEHPSGGVRAKNIQY

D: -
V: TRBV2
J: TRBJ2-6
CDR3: ASSSSSGANVLT

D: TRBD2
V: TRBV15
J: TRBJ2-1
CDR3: ATSTGLAGANEQF

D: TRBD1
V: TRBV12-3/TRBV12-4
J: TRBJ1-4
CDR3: ASTNRGEKLF

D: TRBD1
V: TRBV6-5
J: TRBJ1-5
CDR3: ASTGQGAAPQH

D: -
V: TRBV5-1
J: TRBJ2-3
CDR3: ASSLESARTDTQY

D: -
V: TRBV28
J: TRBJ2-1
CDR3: ASSQVDEQF

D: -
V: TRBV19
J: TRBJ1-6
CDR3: ASSSAGVGSPLH

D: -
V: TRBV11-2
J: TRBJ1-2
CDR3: ASSLISNYGYT

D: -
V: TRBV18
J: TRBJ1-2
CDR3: ASSPDGGEKYGYT

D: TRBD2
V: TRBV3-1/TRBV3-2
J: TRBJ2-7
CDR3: ASSQGEIGTISYEQY

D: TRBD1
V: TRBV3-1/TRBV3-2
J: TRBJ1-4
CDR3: ASSQKTGWNEKLF

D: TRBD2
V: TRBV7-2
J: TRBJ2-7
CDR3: ASSSGLAGGRPYEQY

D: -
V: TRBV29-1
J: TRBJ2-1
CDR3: SVEENSYNEQF

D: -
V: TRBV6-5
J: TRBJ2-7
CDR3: ASTAYEQY

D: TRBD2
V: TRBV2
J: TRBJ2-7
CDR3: ASMRFSGGSKYEQY

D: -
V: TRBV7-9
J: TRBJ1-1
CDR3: ASSPIFAGKGEAF

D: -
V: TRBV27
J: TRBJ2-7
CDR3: ASSNTGSGYEQY

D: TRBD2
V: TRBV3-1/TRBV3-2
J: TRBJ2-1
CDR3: ASSQAYSGRASNEQF

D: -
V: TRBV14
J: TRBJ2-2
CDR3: ASSLLLGSNTGELF

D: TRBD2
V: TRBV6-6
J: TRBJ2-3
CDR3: ASRTSGGTDTQY

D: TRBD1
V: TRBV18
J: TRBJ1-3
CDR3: ASRDSSGNTIY

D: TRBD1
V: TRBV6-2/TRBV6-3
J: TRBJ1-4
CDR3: ASSYPRTGEGKKLF

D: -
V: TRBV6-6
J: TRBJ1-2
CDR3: ASSPYIFYGIGDYGYT

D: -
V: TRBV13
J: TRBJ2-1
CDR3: ASSQIAVYNEQF

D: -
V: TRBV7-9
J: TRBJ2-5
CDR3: ASSFRGRETQY

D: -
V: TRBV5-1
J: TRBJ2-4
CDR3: ASSPSEGNIQY

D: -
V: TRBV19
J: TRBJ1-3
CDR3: ASSIDTGAVTMSSGNTIY

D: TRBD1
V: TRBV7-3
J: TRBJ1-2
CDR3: ASSQDRDGDGYT

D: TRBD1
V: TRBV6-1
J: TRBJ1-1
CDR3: ASSSPITDRAEAF

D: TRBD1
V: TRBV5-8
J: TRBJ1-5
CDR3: ASSWLDRAQPQH

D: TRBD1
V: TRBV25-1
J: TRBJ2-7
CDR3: ASSEDRGYYEQY

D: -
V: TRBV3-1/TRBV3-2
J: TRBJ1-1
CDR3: ASSQGSGTNTEAF

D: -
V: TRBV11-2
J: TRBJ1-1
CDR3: ASSPSTGTRFLNTEAF

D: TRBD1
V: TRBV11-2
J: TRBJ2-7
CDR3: ASRGQKSSYEQY

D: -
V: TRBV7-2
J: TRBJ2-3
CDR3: ASSPSAGYGTDTQY

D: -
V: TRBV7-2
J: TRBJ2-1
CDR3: ASSLKRMASSYNEQF

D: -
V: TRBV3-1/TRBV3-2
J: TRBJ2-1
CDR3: ASSQEGTVNEQF

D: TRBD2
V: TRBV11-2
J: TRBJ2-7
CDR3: ASSFPGLATHEQY

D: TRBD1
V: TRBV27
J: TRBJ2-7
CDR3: ASNTPGQGSIYEQY

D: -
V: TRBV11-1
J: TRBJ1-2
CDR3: ASSLQEGHSLHGYT

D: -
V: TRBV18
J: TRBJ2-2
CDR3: ASSPYWANTGELF

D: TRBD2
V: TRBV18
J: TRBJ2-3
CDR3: ASSPERGGTDTQY

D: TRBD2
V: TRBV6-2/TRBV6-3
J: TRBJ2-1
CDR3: ASSYPGTSGPSYNEQF

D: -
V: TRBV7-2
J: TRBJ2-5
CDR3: ASSLAGSGGTQY

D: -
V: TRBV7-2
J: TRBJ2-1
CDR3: ASSLASRGEQF

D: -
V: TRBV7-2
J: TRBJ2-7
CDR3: ASSSEARYEQY

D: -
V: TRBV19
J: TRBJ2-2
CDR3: ASSYGLSGELF

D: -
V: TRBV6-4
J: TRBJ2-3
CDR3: ASSESGTSTDTQY

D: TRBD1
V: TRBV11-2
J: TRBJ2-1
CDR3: ASSSPSRGRSYNEQF

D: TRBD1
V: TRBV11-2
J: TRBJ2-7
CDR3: ASSPRRIGTGSYEQY

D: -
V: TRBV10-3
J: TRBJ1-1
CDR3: AISLEQKGTEAF